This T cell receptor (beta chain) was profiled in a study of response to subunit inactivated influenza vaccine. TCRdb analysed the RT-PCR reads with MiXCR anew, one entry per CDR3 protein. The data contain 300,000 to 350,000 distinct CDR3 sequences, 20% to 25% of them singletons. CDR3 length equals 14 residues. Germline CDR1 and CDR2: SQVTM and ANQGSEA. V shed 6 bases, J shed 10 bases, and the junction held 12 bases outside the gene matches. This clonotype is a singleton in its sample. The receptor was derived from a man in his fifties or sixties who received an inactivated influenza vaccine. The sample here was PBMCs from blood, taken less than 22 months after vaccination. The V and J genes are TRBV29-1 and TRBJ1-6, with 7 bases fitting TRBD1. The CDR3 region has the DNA TGCAGCGTCCGGGCGGCAGGGGGTGGATCACCCCTCCACTTT. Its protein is CSVRAAGGGSPLHF.